This T cell receptor (beta chain) is from a study of cytomegalovirus exposure and HLA in healthy donors. Study results and caveats: Investigators reported approximately 170 TCR beta chains as tied to cytomegalovirus.

V was cut by 7 bases and J by 5 bases, with 5 bases left in between. The CDR3 runs to 10 residues. Germline values: CDR1 SNHLY, CDR2 FYNNEI. Remarks on this clone: Its cognate antigen is unknown.

Sequencing was performed with immunoSEQ multiplex PCR; in TCRdb, only in-frame clones are kept and a portion is missing. The sample carries about 150,000 clones, approximately 86% recorded once. Sequenced: PBMCs. The source is a man between 18 and 35 years old in good health and CMV-seropositive. This sequence joins TRBV2 and TRBJ1-2; D is unresolved. CDR3 sequence (DNA): TGTGCCAGCACCGGTTATGGCTACACCTTC. It specifies CASTGYGYTF. The whole variable domain, filled in from reference TRBV2 and TRBJ1-2, reads EPEVTQTPSHQVTQMGQEVILRCVPISNHLYFYWYRQILGQKVEFLVSFYNNEISEKSEIFDDQFSVERPDGSNFTLKIRSTKLEDSAMYFCASTGYGYTFGSGTRLTVV.